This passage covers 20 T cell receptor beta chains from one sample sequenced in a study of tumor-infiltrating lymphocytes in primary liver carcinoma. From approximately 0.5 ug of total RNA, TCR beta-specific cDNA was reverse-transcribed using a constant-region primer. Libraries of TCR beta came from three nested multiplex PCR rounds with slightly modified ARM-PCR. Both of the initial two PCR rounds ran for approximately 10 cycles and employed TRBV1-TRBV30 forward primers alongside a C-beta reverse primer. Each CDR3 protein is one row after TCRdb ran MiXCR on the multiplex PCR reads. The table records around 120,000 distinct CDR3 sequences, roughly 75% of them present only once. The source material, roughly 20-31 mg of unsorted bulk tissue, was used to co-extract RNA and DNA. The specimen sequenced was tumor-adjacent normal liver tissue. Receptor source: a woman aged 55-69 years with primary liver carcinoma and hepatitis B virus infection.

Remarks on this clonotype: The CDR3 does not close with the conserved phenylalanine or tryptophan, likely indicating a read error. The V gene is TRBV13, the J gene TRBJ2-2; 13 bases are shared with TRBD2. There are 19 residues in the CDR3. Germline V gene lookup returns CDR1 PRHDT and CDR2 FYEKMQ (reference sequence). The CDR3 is CASSHRTSGSLPNTGELFL. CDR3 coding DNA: TGTGCCAGCAGCCACCGGACTAGCGGGAGTTTACCCAACACCGGAGAGCTGTTTCTT.

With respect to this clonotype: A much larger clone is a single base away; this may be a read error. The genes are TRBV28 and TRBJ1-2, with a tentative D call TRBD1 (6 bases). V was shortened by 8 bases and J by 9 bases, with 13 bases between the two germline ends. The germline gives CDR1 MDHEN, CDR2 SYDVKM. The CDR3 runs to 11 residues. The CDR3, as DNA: TGTGCCAGCTACAGGGACGGCAGCTACACCTTC. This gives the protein CASYRDGSYTF.

The CDR3 spells CANTLKTGGKPYF. The CDR3 DNA sequence: TGTGCCAACACTTTAAAGACTGGCGGGAAACCGTACTTC. The V call is TRBV11-2, the J call TRBJ2-7, with a tentative D call TRBD2 (6 bases). In germline, CDR1 is SGHAT, CDR2 FQNNGV. This CDR3 region has 13 residues. V dropped 10 bases and J dropped 12 bases, with 25 bases sitting between them.

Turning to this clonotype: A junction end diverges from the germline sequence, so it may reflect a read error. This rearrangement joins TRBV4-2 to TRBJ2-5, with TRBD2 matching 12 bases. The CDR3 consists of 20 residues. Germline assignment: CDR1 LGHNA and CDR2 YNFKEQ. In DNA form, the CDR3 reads TGTGCCAGCACCCAAGATATGGCTAGCGGGAGGGCCGTTCCCGGGGAGACCCAGTACTTC. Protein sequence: CASTQDMASGRAVPGETQYF.

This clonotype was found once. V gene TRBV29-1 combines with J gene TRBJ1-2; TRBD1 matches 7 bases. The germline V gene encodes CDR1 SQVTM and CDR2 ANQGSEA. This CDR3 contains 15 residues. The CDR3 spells CNTWDSGQPNYGYTF. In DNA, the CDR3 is TGCAACACGTGGGACTCGGGACAGCCAAACTATGGCTACACCTTC.

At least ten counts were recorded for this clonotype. The CDR3 reads CASSRQIDFQETQYF. CDR3 coding DNA: TGTGCCAGCAGCCGACAAATCGATTTCCAAGAGACCCAGTACTTC. This chain joins TRBV7-9 and TRBJ2-5, with D hard to call. Trimming took 5 bases from V and 1 from J, leaving 14 bases between them. The CDR3 spans 15 residues. The V gene's germline CDR1 is SEHNR and CDR2 FQNEAQ (reference sequence).

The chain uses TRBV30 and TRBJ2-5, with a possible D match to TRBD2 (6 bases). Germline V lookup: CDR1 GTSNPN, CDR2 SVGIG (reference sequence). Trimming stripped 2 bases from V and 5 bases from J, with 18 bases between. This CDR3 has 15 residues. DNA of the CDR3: TGTGCCTGGAGTTACGCGGGACGGGGAGAGGAGACCCAGTACTTC. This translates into CAWSYAGRGEETQYF.

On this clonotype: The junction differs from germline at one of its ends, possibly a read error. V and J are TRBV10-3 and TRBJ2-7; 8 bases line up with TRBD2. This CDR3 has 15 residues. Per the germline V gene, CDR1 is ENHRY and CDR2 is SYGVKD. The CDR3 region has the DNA TGTGCCATCAGTGGCCGGTCCGGGAGGGGCTACGAGCACTACTTC. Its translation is CAISGRSGRGYEHYF.

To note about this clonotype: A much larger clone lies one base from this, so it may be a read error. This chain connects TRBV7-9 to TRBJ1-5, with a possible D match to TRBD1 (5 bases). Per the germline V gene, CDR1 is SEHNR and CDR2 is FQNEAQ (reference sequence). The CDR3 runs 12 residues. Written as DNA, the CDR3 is TGTGCCATCAGCTTATTGGGGGAGCCCCAGCATTTT. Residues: CAISLLGEPQHF.

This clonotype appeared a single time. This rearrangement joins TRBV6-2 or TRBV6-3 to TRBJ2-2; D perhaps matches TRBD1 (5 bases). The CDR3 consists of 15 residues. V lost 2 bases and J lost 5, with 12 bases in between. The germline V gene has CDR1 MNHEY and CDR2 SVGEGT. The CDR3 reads CASSYGRVETGELFF. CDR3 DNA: TGTGCCAGCAGTTACGGCAGGGTAGAGACCGGGGAGCTGTTTTTT.

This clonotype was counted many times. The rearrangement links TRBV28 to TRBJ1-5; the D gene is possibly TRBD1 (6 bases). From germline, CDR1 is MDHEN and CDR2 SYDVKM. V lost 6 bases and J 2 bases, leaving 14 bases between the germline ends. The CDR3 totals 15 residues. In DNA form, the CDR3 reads TGTGCCAGCAGCCCCGCGGGGGGCGGCAATCAGCCCCAGCATTTT. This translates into CASSPAGGGNQPQHF.

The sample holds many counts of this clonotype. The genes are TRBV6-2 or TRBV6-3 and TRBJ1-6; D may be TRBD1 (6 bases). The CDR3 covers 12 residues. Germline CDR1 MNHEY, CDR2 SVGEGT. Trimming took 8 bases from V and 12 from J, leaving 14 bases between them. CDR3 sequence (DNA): TGTGCCAGCCGGGACACCCGTCGACCCCTCCACTTT. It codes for CASRDTRRPLHF.

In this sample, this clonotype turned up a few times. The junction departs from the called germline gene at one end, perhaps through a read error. CDR3 in amino acids: CASGLDYYTEAFF. The CDR3 region has the DNA TGTGCTAGCGGTTTGGATTATTACACTGAAGCTTTCTTT. V is TRBV12-5 and J is TRBJ1-1; the D is unclear. The germline CDR1 and CDR2 sequences are LGHNT and FRNRAP. The CDR3 sequence is 13 residues long.

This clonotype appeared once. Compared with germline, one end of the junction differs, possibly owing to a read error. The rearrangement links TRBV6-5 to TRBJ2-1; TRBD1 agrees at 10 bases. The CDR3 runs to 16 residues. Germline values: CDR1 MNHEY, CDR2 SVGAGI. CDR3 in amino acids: CVSRSTGTGVVNEQFF. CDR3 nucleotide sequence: TGCGTCAGCCGAAGTACCGGGACAGGGGTCGTCAATGAGCAGTTCTTC.

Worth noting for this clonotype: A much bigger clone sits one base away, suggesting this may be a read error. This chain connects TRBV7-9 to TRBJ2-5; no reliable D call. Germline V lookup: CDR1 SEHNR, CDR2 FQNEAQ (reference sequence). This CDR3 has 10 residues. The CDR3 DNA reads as TGTCCCAGTGGAATTGAGACCCAGTACTTC. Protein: CPSGIETQYF.

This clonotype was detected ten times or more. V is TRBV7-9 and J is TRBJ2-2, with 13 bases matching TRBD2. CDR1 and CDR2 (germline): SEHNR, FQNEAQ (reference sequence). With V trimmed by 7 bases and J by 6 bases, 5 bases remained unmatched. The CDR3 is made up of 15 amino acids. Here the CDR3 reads CASTSTSGRAGELFF. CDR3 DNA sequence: TGTGCCAGCACCTCAACTAGCGGGAGGGCCGGGGAGCTGTTTTTT.

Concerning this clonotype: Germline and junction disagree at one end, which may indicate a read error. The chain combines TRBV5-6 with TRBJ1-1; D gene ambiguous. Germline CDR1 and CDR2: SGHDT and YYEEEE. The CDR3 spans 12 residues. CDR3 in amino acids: CASSLDITEAFF. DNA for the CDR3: TGTGCCAGTAGCTTAGACATCACTGAAGCTTTCTTT. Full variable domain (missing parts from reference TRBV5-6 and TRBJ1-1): DAGVTQSPTHLIKTRGQQVTLRCSPKSGHDTVSWYQQALGQGPQFIFQYYEEEERQRGNFPDRFSGHQFPNYSSELNVNALLLGDSALYLCASSLDITEAFFGQGTRLTVV.

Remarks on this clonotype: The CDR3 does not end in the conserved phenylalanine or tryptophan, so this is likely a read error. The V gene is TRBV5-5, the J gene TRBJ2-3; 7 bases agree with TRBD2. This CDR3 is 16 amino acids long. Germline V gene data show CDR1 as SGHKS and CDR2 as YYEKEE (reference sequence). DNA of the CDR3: TGTGCCAGCAGTTTGGGCGTTGCGGGAGTGGCCGATACGCAGTATCTT. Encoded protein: CASSLGVAGVADTQYL.

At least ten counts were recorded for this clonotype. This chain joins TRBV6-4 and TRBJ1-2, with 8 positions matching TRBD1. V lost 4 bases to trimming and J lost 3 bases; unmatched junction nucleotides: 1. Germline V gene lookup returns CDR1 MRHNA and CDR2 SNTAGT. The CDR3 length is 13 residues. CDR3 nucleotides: TGTGCCAGCAGTGCGACAGGGGACTATGGCTACACCTTC. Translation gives CASSATGDYGYTF.

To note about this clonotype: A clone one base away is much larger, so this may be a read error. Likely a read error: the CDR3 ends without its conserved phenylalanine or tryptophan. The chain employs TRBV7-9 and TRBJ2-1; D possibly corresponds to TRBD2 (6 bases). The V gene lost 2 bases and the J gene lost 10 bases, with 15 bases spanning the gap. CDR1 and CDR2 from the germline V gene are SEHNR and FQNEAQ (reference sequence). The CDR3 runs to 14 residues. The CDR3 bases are TGTGCCAGCAGCTTATCTCGGGGGATTAACGAGCAGTTCTTG. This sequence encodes CASSLSRGINEQFL.